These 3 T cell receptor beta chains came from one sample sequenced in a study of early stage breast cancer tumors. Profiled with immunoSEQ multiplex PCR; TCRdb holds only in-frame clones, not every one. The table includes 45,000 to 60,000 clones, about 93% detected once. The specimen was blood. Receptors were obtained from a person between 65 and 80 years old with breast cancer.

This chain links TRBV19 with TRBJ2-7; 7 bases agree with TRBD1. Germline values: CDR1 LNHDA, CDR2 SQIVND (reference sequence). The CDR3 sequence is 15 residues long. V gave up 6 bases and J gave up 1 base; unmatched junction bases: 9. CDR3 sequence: CASSMAAGGSYEQYF. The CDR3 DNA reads TGTGCCAGTAGCATGGCGGCAGGGGGATCCTACGAGCAGTACTTC.

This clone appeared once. CDR3 residues: CASSLLLAGNREQFF. The CDR3 DNA reads TGCGCCAGCAGCCTCCTACTAGCGGGAAACCGTGAGCAGTTCTTC. The chain recombines TRBV5-1 with TRBJ2-1, with 10 bases identical to TRBD2. CDR3 length: 15 amino acids. Germline values: CDR1 SGHRS, CDR2 YFSETQ. Unmatched junction bases numbered 10, after V lost 4 bases and J lost 9 bases.

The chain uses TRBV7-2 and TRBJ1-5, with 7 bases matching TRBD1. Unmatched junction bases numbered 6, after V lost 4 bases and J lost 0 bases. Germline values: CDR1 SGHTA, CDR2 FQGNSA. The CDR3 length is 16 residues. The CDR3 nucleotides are TGTGCCAGCAGCTCACAGGGGTCCTATAGCAATCAGCCCCAGCATTTT. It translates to CASSSQGSYSNQPQHF.